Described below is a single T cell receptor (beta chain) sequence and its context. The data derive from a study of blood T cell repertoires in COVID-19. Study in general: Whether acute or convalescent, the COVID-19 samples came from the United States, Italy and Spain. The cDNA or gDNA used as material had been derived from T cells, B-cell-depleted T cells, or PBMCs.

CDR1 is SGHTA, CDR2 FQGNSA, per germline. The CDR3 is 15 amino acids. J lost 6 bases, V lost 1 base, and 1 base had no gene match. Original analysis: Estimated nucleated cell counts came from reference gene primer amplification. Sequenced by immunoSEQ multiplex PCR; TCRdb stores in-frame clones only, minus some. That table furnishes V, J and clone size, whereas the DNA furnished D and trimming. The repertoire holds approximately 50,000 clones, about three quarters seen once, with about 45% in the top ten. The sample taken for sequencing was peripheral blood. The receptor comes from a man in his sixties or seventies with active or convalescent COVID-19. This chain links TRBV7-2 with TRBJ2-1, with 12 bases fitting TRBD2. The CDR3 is CASSLGTSGVNEQFF. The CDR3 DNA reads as TGTGCCAGCAGCTTAGGGACTAGCGGGGTCAATGAGCAGTTCTTC.